The 28 T cell receptor beta chains below were found in one sample sequenced in a study of molecular identifiers for immune sequencing clone quantification. From the PCR reads, TCRdb called clonotypes with MiXCR, one entry per CDR3 protein. Of approximately 670,000 distinct CDR3 sequences detected, just under 20% appear once; the ten largest clones hold around 0.9%. The sequenced material came from naive CD8+ T cells from blood, with Jurkat cell RNA spiked in. Specified subset: FACS-sorted CD8+CD4-CCR7+CD45RA+ naive T cells. These receptors originate from a human donor in good health. Some libraries in this study had Jurkat cell RNA spiked in.

This clonotype was counted ten times or more. The chain carries TRBV28 and TRBJ2-7; possibly TRBD1 or TRBD2 for D (6 bases each). Germline CDR1 reads MDHEN; CDR2 reads SYDVKM. The CDR3 loop spans 15 amino acids. The ends were cut back, 6 bases at V and 1 base at J, with 16 bases in the middle. DNA of the CDR3: TGTGCCAGCAGCTACCGGGGGCAGCTGTCCTACGAGCAGTACTTC. Amino acids: CASSYRGQLSYEQYF.

This clonotype has a count of ten or more. As DNA, the CDR3 is TGTGCCAGTAGTTGGCAGGGTGGAAATCAGCCCCAGCATTTT. It is translated as CASSWQGGNQPQHF. This chain links TRBV19 with TRBJ1-5; D is perhaps TRBD1 (5 bases). The germline V and J ends were trimmed by 5 bases and 4 bases, with 12 bases remaining between them. The CDR3 has 14 amino acids. Germline V gene lookup returns CDR1 LNHDA and CDR2 SQIVND (reference sequence).

This clonotype was detected many times. The chain carries TRBV24-1 and TRBJ2-2, with D uncertain. The CDR3 extends over 13 amino acids. V shed 0 bases and J shed 5 bases, with 3 bases lying between them. CDR1 and CDR2 from the germline V gene are KGHDR and SFDVKD. Written as DNA, the CDR3 is TGTGCCACCAGTGATTTGATGACCGGGGAGCTGTTTTTT. It codes for CATSDLMTGELFF.

Regarding this clonotype: Being one base from a much bigger clone, this may be a read error. This chain links TRBV10-3 with TRBJ1-1; 8 bases match TRBD1. Germline V lookup: CDR1 ENHRY, CDR2 SYGVKD. V was clipped by 11 bases and J by 0 bases; unmatched bases: 8. This CDR3 region has 14 residues. The chain's CDR3 is CAAQGAGVNTEAFF. In DNA form, the CDR3 reads TGTGCCGCCCAGGGGGCCGGAGTGAACACTGAAGCTTTCTTT.

In regard to this clonotype: A much larger clone sits a single nucleotide away, making a read error possible. The chain uses TRBV20-1 and TRBJ2-7; TRBD2 might be the D (5 bases). From germline, CDR1 is DFQATT and CDR2 SNEGSKA (reference sequence). Trimming took 0 bases from V and 3 from J, leaving 12 bases between them. The CDR3 totals 14 residues. The DNA of the CDR3 is TGCAGTGCTAGAGAGCCTAGAGGGAGCTACGAGCAGTACTTC. It yields the protein CSAREPRGSYEQYF.

This clonotype was recorded at least ten times. The V call is TRBV7-9, the J call TRBJ2-3, with D possibly being TRBD2 (7 bases). The germline V gene has CDR1 SEHNR and CDR2 FQNEAQ (reference sequence). CDR3 size: 15 residues. V lost 5 bases and J lost 3, with 15 bases in between. The CDR3 coding sequence is TGTGCCAGCAGCCCAGTCAAGGGGGGGACAGATACGCAGTATTTT. This translates into CASSPVKGGTDTQYF.

This clonotype was recorded many times. The V gene is TRBV4-1, the J gene TRBJ1-5, with 7 bases aligning to TRBD1. V lost 1 base to trimming and J lost 5 bases; unmatched junction nucleotides: 2. Germline V lookup: CDR1 MGHRA, CDR2 YSYEKL. There are 14 residues in the CDR3. CDR3 residues: CASSQATGDQPQHF. For the CDR3, the DNA is TGCGCCAGCAGCCAAGCAACAGGGGATCAGCCCCAGCATTTT.

This clonotype was seen more than once but under ten times. The chain is built from TRBV20-1 and TRBJ2-7; 8 positions agree with TRBD1. V gave up 1 base and J gave up 5 bases; unmatched junction bases: 10. CDR3 length equals 15 residues. CDR1 and CDR2 (germline): DFQATT, SNEGSKA (reference sequence). The CDR3 DNA sequence: TGCAGTGCTAGAGGGCCTACAGGGGGTCTCGACGAGCAGTACTTC. Its translation is CSARGPTGGLDEQYF.

This clonotype was recorded a few times. A much larger clone differs from this one at a single base, so this may be a read error. The genes are TRBV29-1 and TRBJ2-1; TRBD2 agrees at 10 bases. Germline CDR1 is SQVTM and CDR2 is ANQGSEA. CDR3 length: 14 residues. CDR3 nucleotide sequence: TGCAGCGTCCCGGGACTAGCGACTCACAATGAGCAGCTCTTC. Protein product: CSVPGLATHNEQLF.

This clonotype has ten or more counts. The chain employs TRBV9 and TRBJ1-1, with no clear D. The CDR3 totals 15 residues. V lost 3 bases and J 6 bases, leaving 18 bases between the germline ends. In germline, CDR1 is SGDLS, CDR2 YYNGEE. CDR3 amino acids: CASSDPSDAGAEAFF. DNA of the CDR3: TGTGCCAGCAGCGACCCCTCCGACGCGGGCGCTGAAGCTTTCTTT.

Notes on this clonotype: This may be a read error, as it is one base from a much larger clone. The chain recombines TRBV5-6 with TRBJ1-5, with 10 bases aligning to TRBD1. Germline V lookup: CDR1 SGHDT, CDR2 YYEEEE. The CDR3 loop spans 20 amino acids. V shed 4 bases, J shed 0 bases, and the junction held 16 bases outside the gene matches. CDR3: CASSRQGTGEEWVSNQPQHF. CDR3 DNA sequence: TGTGCCAGCAGCCGGCAAGGGACAGGGGAGGAGTGGGTTAGCAATCAGCCCCAGCATTTT.

In its sample, this clonotype was seen many times. The V and J genes are TRBV20-1 and TRBJ2-7, with TRBD2 matching 8 bases. The J segment lost 3 bases and the V segment lost 3 bases, leaving 7 bases of the junction unmatched. Germline V CDR1 and CDR2: DFQATT, SNEGSKA (reference sequence). The CDR3 runs 14 residues. The CDR3: CSARKPSGSYEQYF. The DNA for the CDR3 is TGCAGTGCTAGGAAACCAAGCGGGAGCTACGAGCAGTACTTC.

Only a few counts were recorded for this clonotype. The V call is TRBV7-9, the J call TRBJ2-7; no clear D. The germline V and J ends were trimmed by 7 bases and 1 base, with 11 bases remaining between them. CDR1 is SEHNR, CDR2 FQNEAQ, per germline (reference sequence). This CDR3 has 13 residues. CDR3 protein: CASTFEPSYEQYF. CDR3 nucleotides: TGTGCCAGCACCTTTGAACCGTCCTACGAGCAGTACTTC.

This clonotype has ten or more counts. The gene calls are TRBV6-6 and TRBJ2-5; D is unresolved. CDR3 size: 11 residues. Germline V gene sequence: CDR1 MNHNY, CDR2 SVGAGI (reference sequence). The V end was cut by 7 bases, the J end by 2 bases, with 5 bases between. The CDR3 region is CASKYQETQYF. CDR3 DNA sequence: TGTGCCAGCAAATATCAAGAGACCCAGTACTTC.

This clonotype was recorded many times. The chain is built from TRBV2 and TRBJ1-2; TRBD1 agrees at 8 bases. Germline V lookup: CDR1 SNHLY, CDR2 FYNNEI. V shed 7 bases, J shed 4 bases, and the junction held 11 bases outside the gene matches. This CDR3 has 15 amino acids. Here the CDR3 DNA reads TGTGCCAGCACTGATTGGGCAGGGGGCCCCTATGGCTACACCTTC. Residues: CASTDWAGGPYGYTF.

This clonotype came up a few times. CDR3 in amino acids: CASSSRQDLLGYEQYF. For the CDR3, the DNA is TGTGCCAGCAGCTCCCGACAGGACCTTCTCGGCTACGAGCAGTACTTC. The V gene is TRBV7-9, the J gene TRBJ2-7, with D tentatively TRBD1 (6 bases). The CDR3 has 16 amino acids. Germline lookup yields CDR1 SEHNR and CDR2 FQNEAQ (reference sequence). Trimming cost V 4 bases and J 3 bases, with 19 bases left between them.

This clonotype occurred many times. The chain carries TRBV19 and TRBJ2-7; D unresolved. V shed 3 bases and J shed 6 bases, with 12 bases lying between them. CDR1 is LNHDA and CDR2 is SQIVND in the germline V gene (reference sequence). This CDR3 is 13 amino acids long. Here the CDR3 DNA reads TGTGCCAGTAGTATTGTGGGGTCGGCCGAGCAGTACTTC. It yields the protein CASSIVGSAEQYF.

In this sample, this clonotype turned up many times. The chain links TRBV11-2 to TRBJ1-1; 7 positions agree with TRBD1. Per germline, CDR1 SGHAT and CDR2 FQNNGV. V gave up 2 bases and J gave up 2 bases; unmatched junction bases: 8. The CDR3 loop spans 16 amino acids. CDR3 coding DNA: TGTGCCAGCAGCTTATTCCGGACAGGATTAAACACTGAAGCTTTCTTT. Translated: CASSLFRTGLNTEAFF.

Concerning this clonotype itself: A single base separates this from a much larger clone, so it may be a read error. The chain combines TRBV7-8 with TRBJ2-6; D may correspond to TRBD1 or TRBD2 (5 bases each). Germline loops: CDR1 SGHVS, CDR2 FQNEAQ. The CDR3 covers 16 residues. The CDR3 is CASSLSGLSGANDLTF. The CDR3 DNA reads as TGTGCCAGCAGCTTATCTGGACTCTCTGGGGCCAACGACCTGACTTTC. Full variable domain (remainder filled in from reference TRBV7-8 and TRBJ2-6): GAGVSQSPRYKVAKRGQDVALRCDPISGHVSLFWYQQALGQGPEFLTYFQNEAQLDKSGLPSDRFFAERPEGSVSTLKIQRTQQEDSAVYLCASSLSGLSGANDLTFGAGSRLTVL.

This clonotype was detected ten times or more. V is TRBV6-6 and J is TRBJ2-1, with 8 bases aligning to TRBD2. CDR3 length: 15 amino acids. V was pared by 6 bases and J by 4 bases, with 8 bases of the junction left unmatched. Per the germline V gene, CDR1 is MNHNY and CDR2 is SVGAGI (reference sequence). CDR3 residues: CASRGLEGVYNEQFF. The CDR3, as DNA: TGTGCCAGCAGGGGACTAGAAGGGGTGTACAATGAGCAGTTCTTC.

Concerning this clonotype: A read error is possible here, since a much larger clone lies one base away. The V call is TRBV7-9, the J call TRBJ2-4; TRBD2 agrees at 9 bases. Germline CDR1 SEHNR, CDR2 FQNEAQ (reference sequence). The CDR3 is 17 amino acids. Trimming removed 4 bases from V and 13 bases from J; junction bases left unmatched: 20. CDR3 protein: CASSWAPASGNYNEQYF. The CDR3 nucleotides read TGTGCCAGCAGCTGGGCCCCAGCTAGCGGGAACTACAATGAGCAGTACTTC.

Details on this clonotype: A junction end diverges from the germline sequence, so it may reflect a read error. The chain employs TRBV5-3 and TRBJ1-1; 8 bases agree with TRBD1. TRBV5-3 counts as an open reading frame of uncertain function. This CDR3 region has 13 residues. CDR3 in DNA: TGTGCCAGCAGCCTCGGACAGGGCACTGAAGCTCTCTTT. As protein: CASSLGQGTEALF.

On this clonotype: A single base separates this from a much larger clone, so it may be a read error. The conserved phenylalanine or tryptophan is not found at the CDR3 terminus, so this likely reflects a read error. The chain combines TRBV24-1 with TRBJ2-2; 11 bases are a match to TRBD2. The germline gives CDR1 KGHDR, CDR2 SFDVKD. CDR3 length: 18 residues. The trim removed 0 bases at V and 2 bases at J, leaving 4 bases unmatched. Here the CDR3 reads CATSDLHTSGGNTGELFL. DNA of the CDR3: TGTGCCACCAGTGATTTGCATACTAGCGGGGGAAACACCGGGGAGCTGTTTTTG.

This clonotype was picked up many times. The chain is built from TRBV7-9 and TRBJ2-2; D is ambiguous. Trimming removed 5 bases at V and 4 bases at J, with 17 bases between. The CDR3 covers 16 residues. Germline values: CDR1 SEHNR, CDR2 FQNEAQ (reference sequence). CDR3 DNA sequence: TGTGCCAGCAGCCATCCACCTCCTGGCTTCACCGGGGAGCTGTTTTTT. Translated, it gives CASSHPPPGFTGELFF.

This clonotype has only a few counts. V and J are TRBV6-1 and TRBJ2-2, with TRBD1 matching over 11 bases. The CDR3 has 19 residues. CDR1 is MNHNS and CDR2 is SASEGT in the germline V gene. Trimming removed 5 bases from V and 1 base from J; junction bases left unmatched: 12. The DNA of the CDR3 is TGTGCCAGCAGTTTATTTTTTGGACAGGGGGCAAAGAACACCGGGGAGCTGTTTTTT. Translation gives CASSLFFGQGAKNTGELFF.

The V gene is TRBV9, the J gene TRBJ2-1, with D maybe TRBD2 (5 bases). The V gene's germline CDR1 is SGDLS and CDR2 YYNGEE. V was pared by 3 bases and J by 8 bases, with 9 bases between. The CDR3 is 12 residues long. CDR3 loop: CASSADSDEQFF. The CDR3, as DNA: TGTGCCAGCAGCGCGGATAGCGATGAGCAGTTCTTC.

The chain links TRBV7-2 to TRBJ2-1, with D unresolved. This CDR3 spans 15 amino acids. The germline V gene has CDR1 SGHTA and CDR2 FQGNSA. V lost 5 bases and J lost 4, with 15 bases in between. The CDR3 region has the DNA TGTGCCAGCAGCGTTACCGGGTCCCCATACAATGAGCAGTTCTTC. Translation: CASSVTGSPYNEQFF.

Ten or more counts support this clonotype. This sequence joins TRBV28 and TRBJ2-7; D gene uncertain. The CDR3 extends over 12 amino acids. V was cut by 4 bases and J by 6 bases, with 10 bases left in between. Germline V gene sequence: CDR1 MDHEN, CDR2 SYDVKM. The CDR3 sequence is CASSSPPPEQYF. The DNA for the CDR3 is TGTGCCAGCAGTTCCCCCCCCCCCGAGCAGTACTTC.